The 23 T cell receptor beta chains in this list originate from one sample, sequenced in a study of blood T cells in healthy people across ages (dated by TCRdb to the mid-2010s). The library was made by 5' RACE. These reads were obtained on an Illumina HiSeq 2500. A second about 7 to 11 cycle PCR used a sample-barcoded 5' primer and a J-beta primer mix. The public reads were quality trimmed at Q25 with fastp and then assembled into clones with MiXCR by TCRdb, keeping productive beta chains. Every distinct CDR3 protein forms one entry, paired with its most common genes and DNA. This sample has approximately 810,000 distinct CDR3 sequences in its table, and under 40% of those were observed once. The ten largest account for 10% to 15% of the sample. The sequencing sample was made of blood. Source of these receptors: a man between 18 and 35 years old in good health.

V gene TRBV20-1 combines with J gene TRBJ1-5, with TRBD1 matching 7 bases. Per germline, CDR1 DFQATT and CDR2 SNEGSKA (reference sequence). The CDR3 is made up of 15 amino acids. J gave up 9 bases and V 0 bases, and 11 bases lay outside the gene matches. The CDR3 region is CSARDRDSPGGPQHF. CDR3 nucleotide sequence: TGCAGTGCTAGAGATCGGGACAGTCCCGGCGGGCCCCAGCATTTT.

This chain links TRBV9 with TRBJ1-1; TRBD1 is a possible D gene (5 bases). The V gene's germline CDR1 is SGDLS and CDR2 YYNGEE. The ends were cut back, 0 bases at V and 6 bases at J, with 12 bases in the middle. The CDR3 length is 14 residues. The CDR3 is CASSVGGTIAEAFF. DNA for the CDR3: TGTGCCAGCAGCGTAGGAGGGACGATCGCTGAAGCTTTCTTT.

This clonotype was observed many times. The chain employs TRBV5-1 and TRBJ2-1; no clear D. CDR3 length: 14 residues. Trimming removed 0 bases at V and 4 bases at J, with 8 bases between. Germline values: CDR1 SGHRS, CDR2 YFSETQ. The CDR3 loop reads CASSLAQVYNEQFF. CDR3 nucleotide sequence: TGCGCCAGCAGCTTGGCTCAGGTTTACAATGAGCAGTTCTTC.

This clonotype appeared a few times. V is TRBV7-9 and J is TRBJ1-1; 7 bases match TRBD1. V shed 2 bases and J 11 bases; nucleotides not matched to a gene: 8. CDR3 size: 13 residues. The germline gives CDR1 SEHNR, CDR2 FQNEAQ (reference sequence). The CDR3 is CASSLRGLAGAFF. The CDR3 DNA follows: TGTGCCAGCAGCTTAAGGGGGCTGGCGGGCGCTTTCTTT.

The V gene is TRBV4-1, the J gene TRBJ1-1; D is unclear. Trimming pared 2 bases from V and 0 bases from J, leaving 7 bases between. This CDR3 has 14 residues. Germline-derived CDR1 and CDR2 are MGHRA and YSYEKL. CDR3 DNA sequence: TGCGCCAGCAGCCAATGGGCCCTGAACACTGAAGCTTTCTTT. Its translation: CASSQWALNTEAFF.

This clonotype was counted between two and nine times. CDR3 sequence reads: CSARDLNRADETQYF. CDR3 bases: TGCAGTGCTAGAGATCTGAACAGGGCGGATGAGACCCAGTACTTC. This chain uses TRBV20-1 with TRBJ2-5; TRBD1 might be the D (6 bases). Germline CDR1 and CDR2: DFQATT and SNEGSKA (reference sequence). The CDR3 is made up of 15 amino acids. Trimming cost V 0 bases and J 5 bases, with 16 bases left between them.

Concerning this clonotype itself: At one of its ends the junction is not consistent with the germline gene, which may arise from a read error. The rearrangement joins TRBV3-1 to TRBJ2-1; the match to TRBD1 covers 9 bases. CDR3 size: 18 residues. Germline V gene sequence: CDR1 LGHDT, CDR2 YNNKEL (reference sequence). The CDR3 is CASSRVPRQGGTYNEQYF. In DNA form, the CDR3 reads TGTGCCAGCAGCCGCGTCCCAAGACAGGGGGGGACCTACAATGAGCAGTACTTT.

The CDR3 DNA reads TGTGCCAGCAGTCTCAGGGGGACTGGTGAAAAACTGTTTTTT. Translation: CASSLRGTGEKLFF. The rearrangement uses TRBV11-2 and TRBJ1-4; 7 bases agree with TRBD1. Germline CDR1 reads SGHAT; CDR2 reads FQNNGV. The J segment lost 7 bases and the V segment lost 6 bases, leaving 8 bases of the junction unmatched. This CDR3 is built from 14 residues.

The table lists this clonotype with many counts. The CDR3: CSVVTVNEQYF. Here the CDR3 DNA reads TGCAGCGTTGTTACGGTCAACGAGCAGTACTTC. This chain connects TRBV29-1 to TRBJ2-7; D remains unclear. Germline V gene sequence: CDR1 SQVTM, CDR2 ANQGSEA. V was clipped by 4 bases and J by 5 bases, with 9 bases between them. CDR3 size: 11 residues.

This clonotype was counted ten times or more. Its ends do not fully match the called genes, so a read error is possible. The chain couples TRBV7-7 to TRBJ2-5; unclear D gene. CDR3 size: 14 residues. Germline CDR1 SSHAT, CDR2 FNYEAQ (reference sequence). In nucleotides, the CDR3 is TGTGCTAGCAGCTTAGATGGGTACCAAGAGACCCAGTACTTC. It translates to CASSLDGYQETQYF.

The chain is built from TRBV29-1 and TRBJ1-2, with D maybe TRBD1 (5 bases). Germline CDR1 and CDR2: SQVTM and ANQGSEA. This CDR3 is 13 amino acids long. The ends were cut back, 1 base at V and 4 bases at J, with 10 bases in the middle. DNA for the CDR3: TGCAGCGTTGAAGCCCAGGGCGGCTATGGCTACACCTTC. This gives the protein CSVEAQGGYGYTF.

The chain has TRBV2 and TRBJ2-7; 7 bases fit TRBD1. Germline V gene lookup returns CDR1 SNHLY and CDR2 FYNNEI. The CDR3 loop spans 15 amino acids. The V segment lost 8 bases and the J segment 2 bases; nucleotides outside the gene matches: 12. The CDR3 reads CASGGQVAPPYEQYF. The CDR3 DNA sequence: TGTGCCAGCGGTGGACAGGTGGCGCCTCCCTACGAGCAGTACTTC.

This clonotype was detected a few times. The gene calls are TRBV6-6 and TRBJ2-5; D is possibly TRBD1 or TRBD2 (6 bases each). In germline, CDR1 is MNHNY, CDR2 SVGAGI (reference sequence). V gave up 4 bases and J gave up 7 bases, with 16 bases separating them. There are 14 residues in the CDR3. The CDR3 DNA sequence: TGTGCCAGCAGTTCGGGGGCCGGCTACCGGACCCAGTACTTC. Translated: CASSSGAGYRTQYF.

Ten or more counts support this clonotype. The rearrangement joins TRBV5-1 to TRBJ2-1, with 11 bases matching TRBD2. The CDR3 has 15 amino acids. The V and J ends lost 1 base and 5 bases, in that order; junction bases with no gene match: 2. Germline CDR1 reads SGHRS; CDR2 reads YFSETQ. The CDR3 is CASSLLLAGDNEQFF. CDR3 DNA sequence: TGCGCCAGCAGCTTGCTACTAGCGGGGGACAATGAGCAGTTCTTC.

V is TRBV7-6 and J is TRBJ2-3; 13 bases map to TRBD2. V gave up 0 bases and J gave up 1 base; unmatched junction bases: 7. Germline V gene sequence: CDR1 SGHVS, CDR2 FNYEAQ. CDR3 length equals 19 residues. CDR3 sequence (DNA): TGTGCCAGCAGCTTAGCGCGGACTAGCGGGGGCGGTGGCACAGATACGCAGTATTTT. Translation gives CASSLARTSGGGGTDTQYF.

Ten or more counts support this clonotype. The J gene is TRBJ2-7, the V gene TRBV12-3 or TRBV12-4; no clear D. V was clipped by 2 bases and J by 4 bases, with 9 bases between them. The CDR3 is made up of 13 amino acids. The CDR3 here is CASSLRLEYEQYF. The CDR3 bases are TGTGCCAGCAGTTTACGGCTCGAATACGAGCAGTACTTC.

Only a few counts were recorded for this clonotype. The CDR3 reads CASRPTGGGEKLFF. In nucleotides, the CDR3 is TGTGCCAGCAGACCAACAGGGGGCGGTGAAAAACTGTTTTTT. The chain recombines TRBV12-3 or TRBV12-4 with TRBJ1-4; the match to TRBD1 covers 9 bases. The CDR3 contains 14 residues. Losses at the gene ends were 6 bases for V and 7 bases for J; bases not matched to a gene: 6.

J is TRBJ2-1 and V is TRBV10-3; TRBD2 matches at 8 bases. Germline CDR1 ENHRY, CDR2 SYGVKD. The CDR3 consists of 15 residues. After removal of 8 bases from V and 4 bases from J, the junction contained 10 bases not matched to a gene. This CDR3 is CAIGGSGDDYNEQFF. The DNA of the CDR3 is TGTGCCATCGGGGGTAGCGGGGATGATTACAATGAGCAGTTCTTC.

The V and J genes are TRBV25-1 and TRBJ2-7; perhaps D is TRBD1 or TRBD2 (5 bases each). With the DNA end fitting TRBJ2-5 better, the J assignment may be wrong. Germline CDR1 reads MGHDK; CDR2 reads SYGVNS. The CDR3 sequence is 13 residues long. The chain's CDR3 is CASRALGTETQYF. The CDR3 region has the DNA TGTGCCAGCAGGGCGCTAGGGACGGAGACCCAGTACTTC.

This chain links TRBV6-5 with TRBJ2-5; TRBD2 agrees at 7 bases. Per germline, CDR1 MNHEY and CDR2 SVGAGI. This CDR3 spans 14 amino acids. Trimming took 6 bases from V and 11 from J; bases not matched to a gene: 15. The CDR3 sequence is CASSRGGIYNEQYF. The CDR3 DNA reads TGTGCCAGCAGCCGCGGGGGAATCTACAATGAGCAGTACTTC.

The chain has TRBV5-1 and TRBJ1-3, with TRBD1 as a possible D gene (6 bases). V lost 7 bases, J lost 4 bases, and 12 bases lay in between. CDR1 and CDR2 from the germline V gene are SGHRS and YFSETQ. CDR3 size: 13 residues. The CDR3 nucleotides read TGCGCCAGCTCCAGGGGCCCCGGAAACACCATATATTTT. Translated: CASSRGPGNTIYF.

This clonotype was recorded a few times. V gene TRBV4-3 combines with J gene TRBJ1-1; tentatively, D is TRBD1 (5 bases). The CDR3 loop spans 14 amino acids. Trimming left V 0 bases short and J 3 bases short, with 8 bases between. CDR1 is LGHNA and CDR2 is YSLEER in the germline V gene. DNA of the CDR3: TGCGCCAGCAGCCAAGAGGGGCAGCACACTGAAGCTTTCTTT. This translates into CASSQEGQHTEAFF.

This clonotype was recorded at least ten times. This chain links TRBV5-6 with TRBJ2-3, with 9 bases matching TRBD1. Germline assignment: CDR1 SGHDT and CDR2 YYEEEE. The CDR3 loop spans 15 amino acids. After removal of 4 bases from V and 5 bases from J, the junction contained 8 bases not matched to a gene. The CDR3 DNA sequence: TGTGCCAGCAGCAAGGGATGGACAGGGGAAGATACGCAGTATTTT. It specifies CASSKGWTGEDTQYF.